Below, 2 T cell receptor beta chains from the same sample are listed, as sequenced in a study of cytomegalovirus exposure and HLA in healthy donors. Assay used: immunoSEQ multiplex PCR; TCRdb lists only in-frame clones, some missing. The sample has roughly 130,000 clones; around 89% are singletons. The sample was PBMCs. These receptors were taken from a woman aged 25 to 39 in good health and CMV-seropositive.

This clone came up a few times. The chain is built from TRBV9 and TRBJ2-3; D is possibly TRBD2 (5 bases). Trimming left V 0 bases short and J 5 bases short, with 13 bases between. Germline V CDR1 and CDR2: SGDLS, YYNGEE. The length of the CDR3 is 15 residues. CDR3 region: CASSVGEAALDTQYF. The CDR3 nucleotides are TGTGCCAGCAGCGTAGGTGAAGCGGCCCTAGATACGCAGTATTTT.

The rearrangement joins TRBV6-5 to TRBJ2-3, with D possibly TRBD2 on 6 matching bases. Germline CDR1 reads MNHEY; CDR2 reads SVGAGI. V lost 5 bases and J lost 10, with 13 bases in between. CDR3 length: 12 residues. CDR3 protein: CASSQRGGSQYF. CDR3 nucleotide sequence: TGTGCCAGCAGTCAAAGGGGAGGTTCGCAGTATTTT.